One and the same sample provided the 21 T cell receptor beta chains below, sequenced in a study of early T cells in non-severe SARS-CoV-2 infection. TCRdb ran MiXCR on the 5' RACE reads and lists one entry per CDR3 protein. The table records 90,000 to 100,000 distinct CDR3 sequences, over 10% of them present only once. The sample comprised whole blood. Receptors originate from an adult who was a healthcare worker with PCR-confirmed SARS-CoV-2 infection or an uninfected control (not recorded which).

V usage is TRBV20-1 and J usage is TRBJ2-3; D gene unclear. The V end was cut by 6 bases, the J end by 0 bases, with 10 bases between. This CDR3 spans 13 amino acids. From germline, CDR1 is DFQATT and CDR2 SNEGSKA (reference sequence). The CDR3 DNA reads TGCAGTGCCCCAGCCGCAAGCACAGATACGCAGTATTTT. Its protein product is CSAPAASTDTQYF.

This clonotype was seen at least ten times. V usage is TRBV12-2 and J usage is TRBJ2-5; the D call of TRBD1 is as the table states it, not checked on the DNA. TRBV12-2 is described as a pseudogene. This CDR3 has 18 amino acids. The CDR3 DNA sequence: TGTGCAAGTCGCTTAGGGACGGGGGCAAGTCCGAACCAAGAGACCCAGTACTTC. Its translation is CASRLGTGASPNQETQYF.

This clonotype was observed many times. V gene TRBV10-3 combines with J gene TRBJ2-7; 15 bases align to TRBD2. The CDR3 length is 17 residues. With V trimmed by 3 bases and J by 0 bases, 3 bases remained unmatched. Germline V CDR1 and CDR2: ENHRY, SYGVKD. The CDR3 coding sequence is TGTGCCATCAGTGACCCGGGACTAGCGGGGGGCTCCTACGAGCAGTACTTC. Protein product: CAISDPGLAGGSYEQYF.

This clonotype was seen repeatedly, ten times or more. V and J are TRBV7-3 and TRBJ2-2; D remains ambiguous. Germline CDR1 SGHTA, CDR2 FQGTGA. CDR3 length equals 12 residues. V gave up 1 base and J gave up 6 bases, with 3 bases separating them. DNA for the CDR3: TGTGCCAGCAGCTTAAACGCCGGGGAGCTGTTTTTT. It codes for CASSLNAGELFF.

Details on this clonotype: A read error is possible here, since a much larger clone lies one base away. The chain has TRBV9 and TRBJ2-3, with D perhaps being TRBD1 or TRBD2 (5 bases each). This CDR3 comprises 15 residues. CDR1 is SGDLS, CDR2 YYNGEE, per germline. CDR3: CVSSPEGSGTDTQYF. CDR3 coding DNA: TGTGTCAGCAGCCCCGAGGGGAGCGGCACAGATACGCAGTATTTT. Using reference TRBV9 and TRBJ2-3 for the parts outside the CDR3, the full variable domain is DSGVTQTPKHLITATGQRVTLRCSPRSGDLSVYWYQQSLDQGLQFLIQYYNGEERAKGNILERFSAQQFPDLHSELNLSSLELGDSALYFCVSSPEGSGTDTQYFGPGTRLTVL.

This clonotype was detected ten times or more. J is TRBJ2-3 and V is TRBV5-6, with 16 bases fitting TRBD2. CDR3 size: 16 residues. Trimming took 3 bases from V and 4 from J; bases not matched to a gene: 2. Per the germline V gene, CDR1 is SGHDT and CDR2 is YYEEEE. The CDR3 bases are TGTGCCAGCAGCTCGGGACTAGCGGGGGGGCCAGATACGCAGTATTTT. Protein sequence: CASSSGLAGGPDTQYF.

This clonotype has a handful of counts. The rearrangement links TRBV4-1 to TRBJ2-3, with 8 bases matching TRBD2. The germline gives CDR1 MGHRA, CDR2 YSYEKL. The CDR3 is made up of 18 amino acids. The V and J ends lost 4 bases and 1 base, in that order; junction bases with no gene match: 13. CDR3 sequence (DNA): TGCGCCAGCAGCCCCACATCCCCCCCAGCGGGGGGCACAGATACGCAGTATTTT. This codes for CASSPTSPPAGGTDTQYF.

This clonotype was seen a handful of times. The rearrangement uses TRBV29-1 and TRBJ2-5; TRBD2 agrees at 8 bases. After removal of 6 bases from V and 4 bases from J, the junction contained 7 bases not matched to a gene. CDR3 size: 13 residues. Germline V gene sequence: CDR1 SQVTM, CDR2 ANQGSEA. CDR3 sequence reads: CSVLRGGPETQYF. In nucleotides, the CDR3 is TGCAGCGTCCTTCGCGGGGGGCCAGAGACCCAGTACTTC.

The chain is built from TRBV29-1 and TRBJ2-5, with D maybe TRBD2 (6 bases). The CDR3 loop spans 12 amino acids. Deletions cut 3 bases from V and 4 bases from J, with 9 bases between. CDR1 is SQVTM and CDR2 is ANQGSEA in the germline V gene. The CDR3 here is CSVETSGETQYF. The DNA for the CDR3 is TGCAGCGTTGAGACTAGTGGAGAGACCCAGTACTTC. Filled out from reference TRBV29-1 and TRBJ2-5, the complete variable domain reads SAVISQKPSRDICQRGTSLTIQCQVDSQVTMMFWYRQQPGQSLTLIATANQGSEATYESGFVIDKFPISRPNLTFSTLTVSNMSPEDSSIYLCSVETSGETQYFGPGTRLLVL.

This clonotype occurred many times. The genes are TRBV28 and TRBJ2-7, with D perhaps matching TRBD1 or TRBD2 (5 bases each). In germline, CDR1 is MDHEN, CDR2 SYDVKM. This CDR3 has 13 residues. The V end lost 3 bases, the J end lost 0 bases, and 6 bases lay between the germline ends. Here the CDR3 DNA reads TGTGCCAGCAGTTTGGGGGTCTCCTACGAGCAGTACTTC. It translates to CASSLGVSYEQYF.

The CDR3 spells CATYWPLNTEAFF. The CDR3 bases are TGTGCCACCTACTGGCCGTTGAACACTGAAGCTTTCTTT. The V gene is TRBV7-9, the J gene TRBJ1-1; unclear D gene. Germline V lookup: CDR1 SEHNR, CDR2 FQNEAQ (reference sequence). This CDR3 has 13 amino acids. V was pared by 10 bases and J by 0 bases, with 12 bases between. The full variable domain, with the rest looked up from reference TRBV7-9 and TRBJ1-1, is DTGVSQNPRHKITKRGQNVTFRCDPISEHNRLYWYRQTLGQGPEFLTYFQNEAQLEKSRLLSDRFSAERPKGSFSTLEIQRTEQGDSAMYLCATYWPLNTEAFFGQGTRLTVV.

This clonotype was detected only a few times. V usage is TRBV20-1 and J usage is TRBJ2-2; 8 bases agree with TRBD1. The ends lost 6 bases at V and 4 bases at J; junction bases unmatched: 7. The CDR3 is made up of 14 amino acids. The germline gives CDR1 DFQATT, CDR2 SNEGSKA (reference sequence). CDR3 loop: CSAPDRGGTGELFF. CDR3 nucleotides: TGCAGTGCCCCTGACAGGGGAGGCACCGGGGAGCTGTTTTTT.

The V call is TRBV20-1, the J call TRBJ1-5; TRBD1 agrees at 7 bases. The CDR3 loop spans 12 amino acids. Germline CDR1 and CDR2: DFQATT and SNEGSKA (reference sequence). V lost 7 bases to trimming and J lost 7 bases; unmatched junction nucleotides: 7. CDR3 region: CSVSRTGQPQHF. In DNA form, the CDR3 reads TGCAGTGTAAGCCGGACAGGACAGCCCCAGCATTTT.

This clonotype came up many times. The chain has TRBV2 and TRBJ1-1, with D perhaps TRBD1 (5 bases). This CDR3 spans 14 amino acids. Germline CDR1 SNHLY, CDR2 FYNNEI. The V and J ends lost 4 bases and 3 bases respectively, with 12 bases between them. In nucleotides, the CDR3 is TGTGCCAGCAGTGTTCAGGCGGGGGACACTGAAGCTTTCTTT. Translating it yields CASSVQAGDTEAFF.

The table lists this clonotype with a few counts. The gene calls are TRBV3-1 and TRBJ2-5; the match to TRBD2 covers 12 bases. The CDR3 contains 16 residues. The germline CDR1 and CDR2 sequences are LGHDT and YNNKEL (reference sequence). Trimming at V came to 0 bases and at J to 3 bases, leaving 2 bases not matched to a gene. CDR3 DNA sequence: TGTGCCAGCAGCCAAGAAGCTAGCGGGGGGGAAGAGACCCAGTACTTC. Translation: CASSQEASGGEETQYF.

The sample holds many counts of this clonotype. This chain links TRBV4-3 with TRBJ2-2; D uncertain. The V end was cut by 0 bases, the J end by 4 bases, with 9 bases between. Per germline, CDR1 LGHNA and CDR2 YSLEER. CDR3 length: 15 amino acids. The CDR3 sequence: CASSQDVTPTGELFF. The CDR3 bases are TGCGCCAGCAGCCAAGATGTGACGCCCACCGGGGAGCTGTTTTTT.

Ten or more counts support this clonotype. The gene calls are TRBV2 and TRBJ2-3, with 8 bases fitting TRBD2. The ends lost 8 bases at V and 3 bases at J; junction bases unmatched: 7. This CDR3 comprises 14 residues. Germline CDR1 is SNHLY and CDR2 is FYNNEI. The CDR3 loop is CASGASGWTDTQYF. CDR3 coding DNA: TGTGCCAGCGGGGCTAGCGGGTGGACAGATACGCAGTATTTT.

This clonotype showed up many times. This chain connects TRBV25-1 to TRBJ1-1; D possibly corresponds to TRBD1 (5 bases). V lost 1 base and J lost 3, with 21 bases in between. The V gene's germline CDR1 is MGHDK and CDR2 SYGVNS. The CDR3 loop spans 18 amino acids. CDR3 coding DNA: TGTGCCAGCAGTGAATTTAGGGTGGACGGACGGGGCGACACTGAAGCTTTCTTT. Translation gives CASSEFRVDGRGDTEAFF. The variable domain in full, with the rest retrieved from reference TRBV25-1 and TRBJ1-1, is EADIYQTPRYLVIGTGKKITLECSQTMGHDKMYWYQQDPGMELHLIHYSYGVNSTEKGDLSSESTVSRIRTEHFPLTLESARPSHTSQYLCASSEFRVDGRGDTEAFFGQGTRLTVV.

This clonotype was observed many times. The chain uses TRBV2 and TRBJ2-3, with D tentatively TRBD1 (5 bases). Trimming stripped 4 bases from V and 1 base from J, with 9 bases between. The CDR3 spans 14 residues. CDR1 and CDR2 from the germline V gene are SNHLY and FYNNEI. The CDR3 protein is CASSVGLRTDTQYF. The DNA for the CDR3 is TGTGCCAGCAGTGTGGGGCTACGCACAGATACGCAGTATTTT. Combining the CDR3 with reference TRBV2 and TRBJ2-3 gives the whole variable domain EPEVTQTPSHQVTQMGQEVILRCVPISNHLYFYWYRQILGQKVEFLVSFYNNEISEKSEIFDDQFSVERPDGSNFTLKIRSTKLEDSAMYFCASSVGLRTDTQYFGPGTRLTVL.

This clonotype was observed many times. The chain recombines TRBV11-2 with TRBJ2-2, with D perhaps matching TRBD2 (7 bases). From germline, CDR1 is SGHAT and CDR2 FQNNGV. The CDR3 has 17 amino acids. Trimming took off 4 bases at V and 3 bases at J, with 18 bases between the two ends. The CDR3 DNA is TGTGCCAGCAGCTCGCGCGGGGGCCCATGGGACACCGGGGAGCTGTTTTTT. Residues: CASSSRGGPWDTGELFF. Full variable domain (remainder filled in from reference TRBV11-2 and TRBJ2-2): EAGVAQSPRYKIIEKRQSVAFWCNPISGHATLYWYQQILGQGPKLLIQFQNNGVVDDSQLPKDRFSAERLKGVDSTLKIQPAKLEDSAVYLCASSSRGGPWDTGELFFGEGSRLTVL.

This clonotype was recorded many times. The CDR3 loop reads CASTPGDILYEQYF. In nucleotides, the CDR3 is TGTGCCAGCACTCCGGGGGACATACTCTACGAGCAGTACTTC. The chain carries TRBV28 and TRBJ2-7; D possibly matches TRBD1 or TRBD2 (6 bases each). Germline V gives CDR1 MDHEN, CDR2 SYDVKM. The CDR3 has 14 amino acids. Deletions cut 7 bases from V and 3 bases from J, with 16 bases between.